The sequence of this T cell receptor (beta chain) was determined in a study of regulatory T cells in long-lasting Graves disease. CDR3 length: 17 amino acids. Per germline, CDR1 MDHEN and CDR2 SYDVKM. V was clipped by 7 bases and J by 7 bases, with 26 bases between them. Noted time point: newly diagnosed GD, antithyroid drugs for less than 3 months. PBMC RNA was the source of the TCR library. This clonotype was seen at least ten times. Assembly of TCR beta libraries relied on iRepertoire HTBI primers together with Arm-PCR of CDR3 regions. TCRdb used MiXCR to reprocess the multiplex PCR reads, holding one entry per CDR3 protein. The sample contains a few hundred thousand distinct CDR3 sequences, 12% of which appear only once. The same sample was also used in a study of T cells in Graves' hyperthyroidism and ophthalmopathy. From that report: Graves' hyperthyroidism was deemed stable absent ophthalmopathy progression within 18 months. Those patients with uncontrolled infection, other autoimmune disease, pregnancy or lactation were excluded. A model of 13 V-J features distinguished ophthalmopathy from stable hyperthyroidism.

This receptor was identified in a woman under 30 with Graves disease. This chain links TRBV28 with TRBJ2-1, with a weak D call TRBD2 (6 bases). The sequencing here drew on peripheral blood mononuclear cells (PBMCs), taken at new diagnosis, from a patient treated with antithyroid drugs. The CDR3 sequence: CASTPVTGVLGYNEQFF. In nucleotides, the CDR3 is TGTGCCAGCACACCCGTCACGGGGGTCCTTGGCTATAATGAGCAGTTCTTC.